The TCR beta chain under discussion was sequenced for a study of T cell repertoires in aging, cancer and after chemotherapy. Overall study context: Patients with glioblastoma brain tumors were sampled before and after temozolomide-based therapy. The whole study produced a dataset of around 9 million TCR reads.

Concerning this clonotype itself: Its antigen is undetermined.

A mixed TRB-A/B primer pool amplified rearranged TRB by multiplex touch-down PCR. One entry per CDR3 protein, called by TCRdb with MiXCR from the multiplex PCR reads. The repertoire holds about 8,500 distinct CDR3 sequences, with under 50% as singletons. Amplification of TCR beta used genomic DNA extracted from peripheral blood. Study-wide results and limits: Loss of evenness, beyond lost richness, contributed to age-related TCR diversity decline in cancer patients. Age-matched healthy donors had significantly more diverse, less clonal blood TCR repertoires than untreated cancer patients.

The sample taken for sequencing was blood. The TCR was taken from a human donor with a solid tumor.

In DNA form, the CDR3 reads TGTGCCAGCAGTTACTCCGGAAGTAATGAAAAACTGTTTTTT. Its translation is CASSYSGSNEKLFF. The gene calls are TRBV6-5 and TRBJ1-4; D is uncertain. With 0 bases removed from V and 4 bases from J, the gap between germline ends came to 6 bases. The CDR3 sequence is 14 residues long. CDR1 is MNHEY, CDR2 SVGAGI, per germline.